Given below is one TCR beta chain in context. This study enrolled people aged about 18 to 100 from roughly 24 US geographic areas. Assignment of participants to cohorts was predicated upon participant-reported clinical history. These data belong to a study of blood T cell repertoires in COVID-19. Study at large: Acute-phase and convalescent COVID-19 samples originated in the United States, Italy and Spain.

Using immunoSEQ multiplex PCR, the repertoire was profiled, and TCRdb retains in-frame clones only, with some absent. This table has 280,000 or so clones, 90% appearing once. The sample comprised PBMCs or T cells enriched from blood (not recorded which). This TCR derives from a woman aged 18 to 35 with acute COVID-19.

CDR3 sequence: CATGTGSTAGNTIYF. CDR3 nucleotide sequence: TGTGCCACCGGGACAGGCTCAACGGCGGGAAACACCATATATTTT. The gene calls are TRBV10-3 and TRBJ1-3, with TRBD1 matching 8 bases. V lost 10 bases to trimming and J lost 4 bases; unmatched junction nucleotides: 12. CDR1 and CDR2 from the germline V gene are ENHRY and SYGVKD. The CDR3 has 15 residues.